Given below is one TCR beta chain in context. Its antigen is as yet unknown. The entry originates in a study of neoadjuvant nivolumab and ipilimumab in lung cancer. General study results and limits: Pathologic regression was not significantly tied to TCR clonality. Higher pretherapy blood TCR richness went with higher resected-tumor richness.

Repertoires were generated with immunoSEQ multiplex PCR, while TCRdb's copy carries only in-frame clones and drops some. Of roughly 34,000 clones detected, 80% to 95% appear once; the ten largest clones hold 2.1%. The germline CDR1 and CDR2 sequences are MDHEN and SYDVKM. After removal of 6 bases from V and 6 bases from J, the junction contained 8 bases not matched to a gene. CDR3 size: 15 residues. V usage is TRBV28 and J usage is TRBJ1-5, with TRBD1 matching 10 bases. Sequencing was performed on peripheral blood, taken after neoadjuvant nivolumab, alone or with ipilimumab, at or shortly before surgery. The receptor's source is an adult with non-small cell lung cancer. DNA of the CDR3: TGTGCCAGCAGCCAGACAGGGGGCGCGGGTCAGCCCCAGCATTTT. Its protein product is CASSQTGGAGQPQHF.